Here is one TCR beta chain with its context. Per the authors' pipeline: From reference gene primer amplification, estimates of nucleated cell counts were derived. TCRdb's table, derived via immunoSEQ multiplex PCR, lists solely in-frame clones and lacks some. The V and J calls and the clone size are those of that table, but D and trimming were determined from the DNA. The profile shows some 260,000 clones, about 81% of them singletons. The sample originates from a study of blood T cell repertoires in COVID-19. Study as a whole: Material from acute and convalescent COVID-19 was sourced from the United States, Italy and Spain. PBMCs, B-cell-depleted T cells, or T cells provided the cDNA or gDNA that made up the material.

The age range of participants was 18 to 89 years, with residence in fewer than 25 US areas. Germline-derived CDR1 and CDR2 are SGHTA and FQGNSA. Trimming at V came to 1 base and at J to 2 bases, leaving 6 bases not matched to a gene. CDR3 length equals 17 residues. Sample: PBMCs or T cells enriched from blood (not recorded which). This TCR derives from a man aged 25-45 years with acute COVID-19. The J gene is TRBJ1-5, the V gene TRBV7-2; 9 bases fit TRBD1. The CDR3 coding sequence is TGTGCCAGCAGCTTAGAAAGTGACAGGGGGGGCAATCAGCCCCAGCATTTT. It yields the protein CASSLESDRGGNQPQHF.